The rows below give T cell receptor beta chains drawn from one sample of a study of CD8+CD57+ T cells in acquired aplastic anemia. MiXCR, run by TCRdb on the reads, gives a single entry per CDR3 protein. The data show 110,000 or so distinct CDR3 sequences, approximately 50% seen once. The sequencing input was sorted CD4+, CD8+, or CD8+CD57+ T cells (not recorded which) from PBMCs. The origin of the receptors is a human donor with aplastic anemia. The CDR3 runs from the conserved cysteine through the conserved F or W. D genes are given only for firm matches. Clone sizes are given selectively: once, few, many, or a class where the clone is expanded.

v_call,d_call,j_call,clone_size,cdr3_nt,cdr3_aa
TRBV2,NA,TRBJ2-1,NA,TGTGCCAGCACCGGACCCACCCCGTTGATCGATGAGCAGTTCTTC,CASTGPTPLIDEQFF
TRBV10-3,TRBD1,TRBJ2-7,NA,TGTGCCATCAGCGGACAGGGGGTCGGCGAGCAGTACTTC,CAISGQGVGEQYF
TRBV11-1,TRBD1,TRBJ1-5,NA,TGTGCCAGCAGCCCCAGGGACAGGGGGATACTTAGCAATCAGCCCCAGCATTTT,CASSPRDRGILSNQPQHF
TRBV4-1,NA,TRBJ1-5,NA,TGCGCCAGCAGCCAAGTAATGGGGGACGGAGAAACGGAGGACGATCAGCCCCAGCATTTT,CASSQVMGDGETEDDQPQHF
TRBV4-3,NA,TRBJ1-2,NA,TGCGCCAGCGGGGGTGGTGGAAACTATGGCTACACCTTC,CASGGGGNYGYTF
TRBV10-1,TRBD2,TRBJ2-5,NA,TGCGCCAGCACCCCCTCGACTAGCGGGCAAGAGACCCAGTACTTC,CASTPSTSGQETQYF
TRBV7-7,TRBD2,TRBJ2-3,NA,TGTGCTAGCAGCTTAGGTAGCGGGTTCACAGATACGCAGTATTTT,CASSLGSGFTDTQYF
TRBV29-1,NA,TRBJ2-7,few,TGCAGCGTTGTGGGGGGAAAGTACGAGCAGTACTTC,CSVVGGKYEQYF
TRBV10-3,NA,TRBJ1-2,many,TGTGCCATCAGTGAGTCCAGGGATGGCTACACCTTC,CAISESRDGYTF
TRBV11-1,NA,TRBJ2-1,NA,TGTGCCAGCAGCTTACGGTGGGGCTCCTACAATGAGCAGTTCTTC,CASSLRWGSYNEQFF
TRBV19,NA,TRBJ2-3,NA,TGTGCCAGTCGGGAGACAGCCACAGATACGCAGTATTTT,CASRETATDTQYF
TRBV24-1,NA,TRBJ2-1,NA,TGTGCCAGCACACTGCACAATGAGCAGTTCTTC,CASTLHNEQFF
TRBV29-1,NA,TRBJ2-7,once,TGCAGCGTCGGGAGCTCCTACGAGCAGTACTTC,CSVGSSYEQYF
TRBV4-2,NA,TRBJ2-1,NA,TGTGCCAGCAGCCAAGCGGATGAGCAGTTCTTC,CASSQADEQFF
TRBV29-1,TRBD2,TRBJ2-3,NA,TGCAGCGTTGTACTAGCGGGGGGCACAGATACGCAGTATTTT,CSVVLAGGTDTQYF
TRBV25-1,NA,TRBJ2-4,NA,TGTGCCAGCAGTGAGTTGTTCGGGGTGGGAAACATTCAGTACTTC,CASSELFGVGNIQYF
TRBV6-1,NA,TRBJ2-1,few,TGTGCCAGCAGTGAATCGGGGCCGGGGGTCGGTGAGCAGTTCTTC,CASSESGPGVGEQFF
TRBV4-2,NA,TRBJ2-7,few,TGTGCCAGCAGCCAATCAAGCGAGAGGCACGAGCAGTACTTC,CASSQSSERHEQYF
TRBV20-1,NA,TRBJ2-5,NA,TGCAGTGCTACCTGGGGGTACCAAGAGACCCAGTACTTC,CSATWGYQETQYF